These T cell receptor beta chains were read from a single sample in a study of blood T cell repertoires in COVID-19. Libraries were prepared by immunoSEQ multiplex PCR; TCRdb keeps only in-frame clonotypes and omits some of them. The sample yields approximately 65,000 clones, around four fifths seen once. Sequenced material: peripheral blood. These receptors were obtained from a woman of 80 years or more with active or convalescent COVID-19. CDR3s include the opening cysteine and the closing phenylalanine or tryptophan. The order of the fields is V gene, J gene, D gene, clone size, CDR3 protein, CDR3 DNA. A D gene is named only where the DNA matches it firmly. Rows may omit the clone size; those that give it use once, few, many or a size class.

TRBV18	TRBJ1-4	TRBD1	few	CASSVGTALFGEKLFF	TGTGCCAGCTCGGTCGGGACAGCCCTTTTTGGCGAAAAACTGTTTTTT
TRBV29-1	TRBJ1-2	.	.	CSVDGRGGYGYTF	TGCAGCGTTGACGGCAGGGGCGGGTATGGCTACACCTTC
TRBV3-1/TRBV3-2	TRBJ2-2	TRBD1	.	CASTETGSDGELFF	TGTGCCAGCACCGAGACAGGGTCGGACGGGGAGCTGTTTTTT
TRBV6-5	TRBJ2-7	TRBD1	.	CASRRDRSSYEQYF	TGTGCCAGCAGGAGGGACAGGTCATCCTACGAGCAGTACTTC
TRBV15	TRBJ1-3	.	.	CATSRDKSSGNTIYF	TGTGCCACCAGCAGAGATAAGAGCTCTGGAAACACCATATATTTT
TRBV19	TRBJ1-2	.	.	CASSIPGAGGYTF	TGTGCCAGTAGTATTCCAGGGGCCGGGGGCTACACCTTC
TRBV5-4	TRBJ2-7	TRBD1	few	CASSDTGGRWYEQYF	TGTGCCAGCAGCGACACAGGGGGTCGGTGGTACGAGCAGTACTTC
TRBV10-1	TRBJ2-2	.	.	CASSESGHSTGELFF	TGCGCCAGCAGTGAATCAGGACACAGCACCGGGGAGCTGTTTTTT
TRBV6-4	TRBJ2-5	TRBD1	.	CASSDRDRPTEETQYF	TGTGCCAGCAGTGACCGGGACAGGCCTACAGAGGAGACCCAGTACTTC
TRBV6-5	TRBJ2-5	TRBD2	.	CASRASGEETQYF	TGTGCCAGCAGGGCTAGCGGAGAGGAGACCCAGTACTTC
TRBV2	TRBJ2-5	TRBD2	.	CASGYSGGGQETQYF	TGTGCCAGCGGTTATAGCGGGGGGGGCCAAGAGACCCAGTACTTC
TRBV10-3	TRBJ1-1	.	once	CAISEPPSGRGRNTEAFF	TGTGCCATCAGTGAGCCGCCCAGTGGCAGGGGAAGGAACACTGAAGCTTTCTTT
TRBV7-2	TRBJ1-3	.	.	CASSPTGGGVAGNTIYF	TGTGCCAGCAGCCCCACCGGGGGGGGCGTGGCTGGAAACACCATATATTTT
TRBV25-1	TRBJ1-1	.	.	CASSPQTGRMNTEAFF	TGTGCCAGCAGTCCTCAGACAGGCCGTATGAACACTGAAGCTTTCTTT
TRBV7-9	TRBJ1-2	TRBD1	.	CASTWTGFNYGYTF	TGTGCCAGCACTTGGACAGGGTTCAACTATGGCTACACCTTC
TRBV5-1	TRBJ1-1	.	.	CGRGDTEAFF	TGCGGTCGGGGGGACACTGAAGCTTTCTTT
TRBV5-1	TRBJ2-7	TRBD2	.	CASSPGGTSGRVEQYF	TGCGCCAGCAGCCCGGGGGGGACTAGCGGGAGGGTCGAGCAGTACTTC
TRBV29-1	TRBJ1-1	.	.	CSAKGQRDTEAFF	TGCAGCGCAAAGGGGCAAAGGGACACTGAAGCTTTCTTT
TRBV2	TRBJ1-4	.	few	CASRGRVGEKLFF	TGTGCCAGCAGGGGGCGCGTTGGGGAAAAACTGTTTTTT
TRBV13	TRBJ1-1	TRBD1	.	CASSPTPGQLMNTEAFF	TGTGCCAGCAGCCCCACGCCGGGACAGCTTATGAACACTGAAGCTTTCTTT
TRBV14	TRBJ1-2	.	once	CASSQYYGYTF	TGTGCCAGCAGCCAGTATTATGGCTACACCTTC
TRBV5-6	TRBJ2-1	TRBD2	.	CASRPTSGGYNEQFF	TGTGCCAGCAGACCGACTAGCGGGGGATACAATGAGCAGTTCTTC
TRBV5-6	TRBJ1-6	TRBD1	.	CASSSLQGLGSHSPLHF	TGTGCCAGCAGCTCCCTACAGGGGCTCGGCAGTCATTCACCCCTCCACTTT
TRBV29-1	TRBJ1-2	.	.	CSVETTSNYGYTF	TGCAGCGTTGAAACTACTTCTAACTATGGCTACACCTTC
TRBV2	TRBJ1-5	.	many	CASRGGRAGNQPQHF	TGTGCCAGCAGAGGCGGGAGGGCAGGAAATCAGCCCCAGCATTTT
TRBV3-1/TRBV3-2	TRBJ2-2	.	.	CASSQVTAAGELFF	TGTGCCAGCAGCCAAGTGACAGCCGCCGGGGAGCTGTTTTTT
TRBV11-2	TRBJ1-1	.	.	CASSLGLQGRSTEAFF	TGTGCCAGCAGCTTAGGCTTACAGGGTCGAAGCACTGAAGCTTTCTTT
TRBV19	TRBJ1-6	TRBD1	.	CASSTPRRDRGNSPLHF	TGTGCCAGTAGTACCCCCAGGCGGGACAGGGGTAATTCACCCCTCCACTTT
TRBV2	TRBJ2-1	TRBD2	.	CASGSGGSWDEQFF	TGTGCCAGCGGTAGCGGGGGGAGTTGGGATGAGCAGTTCTTC
TRBV29-1	TRBJ1-1	.	.	CSVTLGRSGTEAFF	TGCAGCGTGACGCTCGGTCGGTCGGGCACTGAAGCTTTCTTT
TRBV6-2/TRBV6-3	TRBJ2-2	.	.	CASSSQGVYSGLPGELFF	TGTGCCAGCAGTTCCCAAGGAGTATATAGCGGACTACCGGGGGAGCTGTTTTTT
TRBV19	TRBJ1-1	TRBD1	.	CASRGDRLEAFF	TGTGCCAGTAGAGGGGACAGGCTGGAAGCTTTCTTT
TRBV19	TRBJ1-2	TRBD1	.	CASSYLSGTDNYGYTF	TGTGCCAGTAGTTACCTATCCGGGACAGACAACTATGGCTACACCTTC
TRBV27	TRBJ1-6	.	.	CASSPGVGSPYNSPLHF	TGTGCCAGCAGTCCCGGGGTTGGAAGCCCCTATAATTCACCCCTCCACTTT
TRBV30	TRBJ1-2	.	.	CAWSTRALLWGYTF	TGTGCCTGGAGTACCCGCGCCTTGCTATGGGGCTACACCTTC
TRBV6-5	TRBJ1-2	.	few	CASSYEGTPNYGYTF	TGTGCCAGCAGCTACGAGGGGACACCGAACTATGGCTACACCTTC
TRBV9	TRBJ2-3	.	.	CASSVDTTQGQYF	TGTGCCAGCAGCGTAGACACCACCCAGGGGCAGTATTTT
TRBV9	TRBJ2-3	.	.	CASSVGSQRGTDTQYF	TGTGCCAGCAGCGTAGGGTCCCAGCGGGGCACAGATACGCAGTATTTT
TRBV2	TRBJ1-5	.	once	CASSEQGFGQPQHF	TGTGCCAGCAGCGAGCAGGGGTTCGGTCAGCCCCAGCATTTT
TRBV11-2	TRBJ2-7	.	.	CASSFFTAYEQYF	TGTGCCAGCAGCTTTTTCACAGCCTACGAGCAGTACTTC
TRBV29-1	TRBJ1-2	.	.	CSVEEGLGGSGYTF	TGCAGCGTTGAAGAAGGGCTAGGAGGGTCTGGCTACACCTTC
TRBV5-1	TRBJ2-3	.	few	CASSLEAGDTDTQYF	TGCGCCAGCAGCTTGGAGGCAGGGGACACAGATACGCAGTATTTT
TRBV11-2	TRBJ1-2	.	.	CASSPTGGSYTF	TGTGCCAGCAGCCCCACCGGGGGTAGCTACACCTTC
TRBV2	TRBJ2-7	TRBD2	.	CASTVELAGSEQYF	TGTGCCAGCACGGTGGAACTAGCGGGTAGCGAGCAGTACTTC
TRBV19	TRBJ1-4	.	.	CASCEQGRRNEKLFF	TGTGCCAGTTGCGAGCAGGGCAGAAGAAATGAAAAACTGTTTTTT
TRBV9	TRBJ2-2	TRBD2	.	CASSPRLAVNTGELFF	TGTGCCAGCAGCCCCAGACTAGCGGTGAACACCGGGGAGCTGTTTTTT
TRBV2	TRBJ1-4	TRBD1	.	CASGGGVTGRTNEKLFF	TGTGCCAGCGGGGGCGGTGTGACAGGGCGGACTAATGAAAAACTGTTTTTT
TRBV18	TRBJ2-1	TRBD2	.	CASSPQILAGGPEQFF	TGTGCCAGCTCACCTCAGATACTAGCGGGGGGGCCAGAGCAGTTCTTC
TRBV18	TRBJ1-2	.	.	CASSPIGSGGYTF	TGTGCCAGCTCACCAATCGGGAGTGGAGGCTACACCTTC